This T cell receptor beta chain was documented in a study of CXCR3-negative and CXCR3-positive naive CD8 T cells. Study context: Total TRB output reached 130 million or so reads, about 1.5 +/- 0.3 million per library. Regarding the study as a whole: Naive CXCR3-negative cells resembled naive CXCR3-positive cells in TRBV-TRBJ usage; memory cells differed.

Germline V gene sequence: CDR1 SGHKS, CDR2 YYEKEE (reference sequence). CDR3 size: 13 residues. 5' RACE that incorporated UMI labels was used to prepare the TRB cDNA libraries. TCRdb reanalyzed the 5' RACE reads and collapses them to one entry per CDR3 protein, without DNA. This table lists some 130,000 distinct CDR3 sequences. About this clonotype: Its matching antigen is unknown.

Input material: naive CXCR3- CD8+ T cells from blood. Subset of the sample: CD45RO-CCR7+CD27+CD95- naive CD8+ T cells lacking CXCR3 (TNR3-). The chain carries TRBV5-5 and TRBJ2-7. This TCR came from a human donor in good health. Some clones in this sample may be carry-over from other donors' samples. The CDR3 reads CASSLTVTYEQYF.